Listed here are 8 T cell receptor beta chains from one sample, sequenced in a study of blood T cell repertoires in COVID-19. This table comes from immunoSEQ multiplex PCR, and its TCRdb copy is limited to in-frame clones, with some not included. Counted here are about 73,000 clones, approximately 83% occurring once; the ten biggest clones make up around 4.5%. Specimen: peripheral blood. The receptors come from an older woman with acute or convalescent COVID-19.

The chain has TRBV5-4 and TRBJ2-1; perhaps TRBD2 as D (6 bases). This CDR3 has 16 residues. The V end was cut by 4 bases, the J end by 4 bases, with 18 bases between. The germline CDR1 and CDR2 sequences are SGHNT and YYREEE (reference sequence). CDR3 sequence: CASSLRGLRHYNEQFF. The CDR3 region has the DNA TGTGCCAGCAGCCTACGGGGACTCAGACATTACAATGAGCAGTTCTTC.

The chain employs TRBV27 and TRBJ1-2, with D unresolved. This CDR3 region has 12 residues. The germline V gene encodes CDR1 MNHEY and CDR2 SMNVEV (reference sequence). The ends were cut back, 5 bases at V and 7 bases at J, with 11 bases in the middle. The CDR3 spells CASSDFRGGYTF. CDR3 nucleotides: TGTGCCAGCAGTGATTTTCGGGGTGGCTACACCTTC.

J is TRBJ2-1 and V is TRBV5-4; TRBD2 agrees at 7 bases. The CDR3 consists of 15 residues. Germline trimming cut 4 bases from V and 5 bases from J; bases unmatched to any gene: 9. Per the germline V gene, CDR1 is SGHNT and CDR2 is YYREEE (reference sequence). The DNA of the CDR3 is TGTGCCAGCAGCCGGATACTAGCGAGAGACAATGAGCAGTTCTTC. It specifies CASSRILARDNEQFF. Filled out from reference TRBV5-4 and TRBJ2-1, the complete variable domain reads ETGVTQSPTHLIKTRGQQVTLRCSSQSGHNTVSWYQQALGQGPQFIFQYYREEENGRGNFPPRFSGLQFPNYSSELNVNALELDDSALYLCASSRILARDNEQFFGPGTRLTVL.

The chain employs TRBV27 and TRBJ1-1; a weak D match, TRBD1 (6 bases). The V end lost 2 bases, the J end lost 8 bases, and 18 bases lay between the germline ends. The V gene's germline CDR1 is MNHEY and CDR2 SMNVEV (reference sequence). The CDR3 extends over 15 amino acids. CDR3 region: CASSLRATGRAEAFF. In nucleotides, the CDR3 is TGTGCCAGCAGTTTACGCGCTACAGGGCGAGCGGAAGCTTTCTTT.

The chain carries TRBV7-2 and TRBJ2-4; 9 nucleotides align to TRBD2. V was clipped by 0 bases and J by 1 base; unmatched bases: 1. This CDR3 spans 16 amino acids. The V gene's germline CDR1 is SGHTA and CDR2 FQGNSA. Here the CDR3 reads CASSLAAGGAKNIQYF. The CDR3 DNA sequence: TGTGCCAGCAGCTTAGCGGCGGGAGGGGCCAAAAACATTCAGTACTTC.

Turning to this clone: The sample carries other DNA sequences with the same CDR3. This sequence joins TRBV7-6 and TRBJ1-2; 7 nucleotides align to TRBD1. The CDR3 consists of 13 residues. With 5 bases clipped from V and 2 bases from J, the junction kept 2 bases outside the gene matches. Germline loops: CDR1 SGHVS, CDR2 FNYEAQ. The CDR3 DNA is TGTGCCAGCAGCCCGACAGGGAACTATGGCTACACCTTC. Its translation is CASSPTGNYGYTF.

V gene TRBV29-1 combines with J gene TRBJ1-1; 9 bases align to TRBD1. Per the germline V gene, CDR1 is SQVTM and CDR2 is ANQGSEA. The CDR3 loop spans 14 amino acids. V shed 6 bases and J 4 bases; nucleotides not matched to a gene: 9. The CDR3 spells CSVVRTGAGTEAFF. CDR3 DNA sequence: TGCAGCGTAGTACGGACAGGGGCCGGCACTGAAGCTTTCTTT. The full variable domain, in which reference TRBV29-1 and TRBJ1-1 provide the parts outside the CDR3, is SAVISQKPSRDICQRGTSLTIQCQVDSQVTMMFWYRQQPGQSLTLIATANQGSEATYESGFVIDKFPISRPNLTFSTLTVSNMSPEDSSIYLCSVVRTGAGTEAFFGQGTRLTVV.

V usage is TRBV6-5 and J usage is TRBJ1-1; tentative D call: TRBD1 (5 bases). Germline values: CDR1 MNHEY, CDR2 SVGAGI. The V and J ends lost 7 bases and 8 bases respectively, with 17 bases between them. The CDR3 has 13 amino acids. The CDR3, as DNA: TGTGCCAGCACCCGGCAGGGTGCCCTCGAAGCTTTCTTT. It specifies CASTRQGALEAFF.